This TCR beta chain appears in the sequencing data of a study of T cell responses to AZD1222 COVID-19 vaccine. General study points: Rises in breadth and depth of Spike-specific TCRs came after two AZD1222 doses. Females outnumbered males among donors, who were mostly white British; clonal diversity was possibly underestimated. Repertoire collection took place solely once the T cell response had peaked.

Samples with a second dose at about 4 or about 12 weeks were pooled together. Data came from immunoSEQ multiplex PCR; TCRdb stores just in-frame clones and leaves some out. The sample records about 140,000 clones, about nine tenths being singletons. There are 18 residues in the CDR3. J was trimmed by 4 bases and V by 5 bases; bases with no gene match: 16. Germline V lookup: CDR1 MDHEN, CDR2 SYDVKM. This clone showed up just once. The antigen is not known. Sequences were derived from peripheral blood, sampled 28 days after the second AZD1222 dose. The source of this sequence is an adult who received the AZD1222 COVID-19 vaccine. The rearrangement joins TRBV28 to TRBJ1-2; 10 bases are a match to TRBD1. CDR3 bases: TGTGCCAGCAGTCCTACCGGGACAGGGGCTGTAATCGCCTATGGCTACACCTTC. Translated: CASSPTGTGAVIAYGYTF.